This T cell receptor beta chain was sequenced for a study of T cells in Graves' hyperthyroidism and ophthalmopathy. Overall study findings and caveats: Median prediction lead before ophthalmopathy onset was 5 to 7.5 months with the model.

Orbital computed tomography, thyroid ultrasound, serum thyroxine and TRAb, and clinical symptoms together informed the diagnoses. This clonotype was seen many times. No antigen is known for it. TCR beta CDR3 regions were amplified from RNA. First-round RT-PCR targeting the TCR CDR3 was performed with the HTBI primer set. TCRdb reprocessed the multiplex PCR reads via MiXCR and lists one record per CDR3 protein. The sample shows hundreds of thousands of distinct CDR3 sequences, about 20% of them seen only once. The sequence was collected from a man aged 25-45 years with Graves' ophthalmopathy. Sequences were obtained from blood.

CDR3 residues: CASSPGQGTNYGYTF. CDR3 coding DNA: TGTGCCAGCTCTCCGGGACAGGGGACGAACTATGGCTACACCTTC. V is TRBV18 and J is TRBJ1-2, with 10 bases that match TRBD1. The CDR3 loop spans 15 amino acids. V gave up 6 bases and J gave up 2 bases; unmatched junction bases: 6. Germline loops: CDR1 KGHSH, CDR2 LQKENI. The full variable domain, rest sourced from reference TRBV18 and TRBJ1-2, is NAGVMQNPRHLVRRRGQEARLRCSPMKGHSHVYWYRQLPEEGLKFMVYLQKENIIDESGMPKERFSAEFPKEGPSILRIQQVVRGDSAAYFCASSPGQGTNYGYTFGSGTRLTVV.